This TCR beta chain stems from a study of blood T cell repertoires in COVID-19. This CDR3 comprises 13 residues. V shed 7 bases, J shed 6 bases, and the junction held 7 bases outside the gene matches. Germline values: CDR1 MNHEY, CDR2 SVGAGI. Here immunoSEQ multiplex PCR was the method, and the copy in TCRdb shows in-frame clones only, minus some. This sample has some 250,000 clones, with 82% found just once. What was sequenced was peripheral blood. V gene TRBV6-5 combines with J gene TRBJ2-7, with TRBD1 matching over 9 bases. This sequence was found in a woman aged 18-29 years with acute or convalescent COVID-19. The CDR3 nucleotides are TGTGCCAGCAACGCAACAGGGGGCTTCGAGCAGTACTTC. It codes for CASNATGGFEQYF.